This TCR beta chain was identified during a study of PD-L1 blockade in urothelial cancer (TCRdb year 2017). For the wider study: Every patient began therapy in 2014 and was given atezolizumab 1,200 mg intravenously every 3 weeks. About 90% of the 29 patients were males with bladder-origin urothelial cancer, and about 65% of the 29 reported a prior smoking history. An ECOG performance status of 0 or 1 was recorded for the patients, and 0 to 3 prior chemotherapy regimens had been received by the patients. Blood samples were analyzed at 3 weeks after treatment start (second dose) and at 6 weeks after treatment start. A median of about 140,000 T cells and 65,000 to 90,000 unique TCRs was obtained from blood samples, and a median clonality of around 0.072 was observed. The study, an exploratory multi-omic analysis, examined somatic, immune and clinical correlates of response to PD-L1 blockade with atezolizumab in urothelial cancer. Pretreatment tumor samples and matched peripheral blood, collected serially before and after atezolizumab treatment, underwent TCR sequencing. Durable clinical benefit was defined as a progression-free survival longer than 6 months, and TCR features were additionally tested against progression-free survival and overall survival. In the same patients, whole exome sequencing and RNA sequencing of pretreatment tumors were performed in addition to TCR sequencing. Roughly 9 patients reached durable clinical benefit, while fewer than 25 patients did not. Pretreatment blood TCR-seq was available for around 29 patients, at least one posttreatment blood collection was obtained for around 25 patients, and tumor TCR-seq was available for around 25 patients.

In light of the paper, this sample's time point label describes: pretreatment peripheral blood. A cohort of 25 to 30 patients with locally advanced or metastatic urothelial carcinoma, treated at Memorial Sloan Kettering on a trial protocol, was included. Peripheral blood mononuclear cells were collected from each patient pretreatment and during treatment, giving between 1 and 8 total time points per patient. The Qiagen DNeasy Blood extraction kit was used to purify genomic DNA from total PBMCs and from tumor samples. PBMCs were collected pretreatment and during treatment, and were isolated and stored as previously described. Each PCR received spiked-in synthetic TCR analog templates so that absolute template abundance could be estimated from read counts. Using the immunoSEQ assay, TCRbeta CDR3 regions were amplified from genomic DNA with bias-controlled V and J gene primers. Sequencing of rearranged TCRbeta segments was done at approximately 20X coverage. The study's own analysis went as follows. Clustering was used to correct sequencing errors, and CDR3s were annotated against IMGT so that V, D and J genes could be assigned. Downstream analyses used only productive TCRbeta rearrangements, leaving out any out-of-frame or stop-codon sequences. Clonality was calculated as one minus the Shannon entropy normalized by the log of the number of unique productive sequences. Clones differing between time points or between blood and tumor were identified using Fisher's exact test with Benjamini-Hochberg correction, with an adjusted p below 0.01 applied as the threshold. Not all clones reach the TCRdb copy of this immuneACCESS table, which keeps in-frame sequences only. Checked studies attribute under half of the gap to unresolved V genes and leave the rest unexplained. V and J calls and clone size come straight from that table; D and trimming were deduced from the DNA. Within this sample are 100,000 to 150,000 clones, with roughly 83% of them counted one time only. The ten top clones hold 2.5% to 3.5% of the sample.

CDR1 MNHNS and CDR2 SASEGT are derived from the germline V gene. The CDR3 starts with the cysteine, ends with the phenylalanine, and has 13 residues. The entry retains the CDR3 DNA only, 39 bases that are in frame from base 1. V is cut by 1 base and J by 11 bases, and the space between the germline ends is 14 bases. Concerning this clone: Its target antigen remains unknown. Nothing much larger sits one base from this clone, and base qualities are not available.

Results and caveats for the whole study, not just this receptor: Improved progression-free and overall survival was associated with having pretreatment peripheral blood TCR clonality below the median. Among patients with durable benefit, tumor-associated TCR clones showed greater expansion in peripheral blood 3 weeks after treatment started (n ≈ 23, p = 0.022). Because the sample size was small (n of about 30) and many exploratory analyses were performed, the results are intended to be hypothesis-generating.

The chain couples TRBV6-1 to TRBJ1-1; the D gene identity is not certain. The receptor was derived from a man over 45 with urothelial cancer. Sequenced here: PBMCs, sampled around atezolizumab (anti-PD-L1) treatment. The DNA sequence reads TGTGCCAGCAGTGAAGTAGAAGCCTCCAGGGCTTTCTTT. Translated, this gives CASSEVEASRAFF.